This T cell receptor (beta chain) was found in a study of identical twins (dated by TCRdb to about 2016). Looking at the study overall: To test whether fetal clonotypes persist, the study used deep sequencing on TCR alpha and beta repertoires from monozygotic twins, unrelated adults of various ages, and cord blood. To rule out contamination, replicate twin experiments were performed at different times with different library preparation protocols.

Library preparation used 5' RACE. TCRdb shows the sequencer as Illumina HiSeq 2000. A universal primer binding site was added through template switching, and the final cDNA carried a unique molecular identifier so that TCR cDNA molecules could be counted accurately. Specific primers in the conserved constant-segment region were used to synthesize first-strand cDNA for the TCR alpha and beta chains. Each cDNA library was double barcoded, with a SMART-Mk sample barcode plus Illumina barcodes, to control for contamination. TruSeq adapter sequences along with Illumina sample barcodes were introduced in two successive PCR steps. The Illumina HiSeq platform was used with custom primers to sequence TCR alpha and beta cDNA libraries. Turning to the authors' computational methods: Raw reads were processed with MiGEC to extract unique molecular identifiers, and MiXCR was used to determine CDR3 positions. Recombination models were inferred per individual with the repgenHMM and IGoR tools using an EM algorithm. Shared clonotypes were analyzed with the tcR package in R, and sharing was normalized by the product of cloneset sizes. To study raw recombination free of thymic and clonal selection effects, out-of-frame nonproductive sequences were analyzed. The public reads were run again by TCRdb, first through fastp at Q25 and then through MiXCR, and only productive beta chains were kept. Each record represents a unique CDR3 protein, reported with the most common genes and DNA among its rows. What appears here as the V and J calls and clone size reflects TCRdb's work, not the paper's. Recorded for this sample are 400,000 to 650,000 distinct CDR3 sequences; less than 25% of them occurred a single time. About 0.91% of the sample comes from the top ten.

Study-level results and caveats: Excess twin sharing in beta out-of-frame sequences was weaker because fewer shared sequences lowered the signal-to-noise ratio. Fewer insertions were carried by abundant cord blood beta clonotypes, a similar but weaker trend appeared in young adult naive repertoires, and no such trend appeared in memory repertoires. In monozygotic twins, out-of-frame TCR alpha sharing was systematically underestimated by recombination models, although the models agreed with sharing between unrelated individuals. Compared with coincidental sharing between unrelated individuals, out-of-frame TCR alpha sequences shared between twins had an excess of sequences with low generation probability. Invariant T cells such as MAIT and iNKT could partly confound zero-insertion analyses, though diverse VJ usage argued against this for most clonotypes. Because the same donors could not be followed over many years, the conclusions depended on cross-sectional statistical analysis.

This clonotype was found a few times. The clone's antigen remains unknown. Within one base of it there is no much larger clone, and no base qualities were kept. The germline V gene encodes CDR1 SGHVS and CDR2 FQNEAQ. From cysteine to phenylalanine, the CDR3 is 15 amino acids long. Only CDR3 DNA remains: 45 bases, in frame from the first base. Trimmed from V: 3 bases; trimmed from J: 4 bases; junction bases lacking a gene match: 2. All donors were healthy Caucasians. The twin cohort comprised three pairs of female monozygotic twins, all aged roughly 18 to 30 years. CD4+ and CD8+ T cell populations were isolated with positive isolation kits from Invitrogen. These data also featured in a second study, about T cells expressing NK-cell markers. As that second paper reports: Three sorted T-cell subsets (CD3+CD56+NKG2C+, CD3+CD56+NKG2C- and CD3+CD56-NKG2C+) from roughly eight donors had their TCR beta-chain repertoires profiled. Among the eight sequenced donors, only one was HCMV-seronegative, while the other seven were HCMV-seropositive. To restrict sorting to alphabetaTCR-expressing T cells, an anti-gammadeltaTCR antibody was added in several experiments. In roughly six donors, the dominant CD3+CD56+NKG2C+ clonotypes were among the top 10 CD8+ clonotypes and accounted for about 1.0-7.0% of CD8+ T cells. Those dominant clonotypes were again the most abundant among CD3+CD56-NKG2C+ cells in several donors, at about 28.3-60.1%. Whether the expanded NKG2C-expressing T cell clones were specific for HCMV antigens remained unclear. The study sequenced eight donors, all healthy volunteers chosen at random: three men and five women. HCMV-specific IgG was detected in serum with a commercial ELISA kit to determine HCMV serostatus. MIGEC was used to demultiplex reads and group reads by UMI, and MiTCR was used to assemble and quantify clonotypes. To exclude erroneous sequences, only TCR cDNA sequences supported by at least two reads were retained. The tcR package was used for downstream repertoire analysis, and clonotypes were matched between fractions using CDR3 nucleotide sequence together with V segment. VDJmatch was used to annotate antigen specificity against VDJdb, with one amino acid substitution in CDR3 permitted.

Sequencing was carried out using CD4+ T cells sorted from blood. This chain joins TRBV7-8 to TRBJ2-7; TRBD2 aligns with 14 central bases. The receptor was isolated from a young woman in good health. The DNA sequence is TGTGCCAGCAGCTTCGGACTAGCGGGAGGTTACGAGCAGTACTTC. Protein translation: CASSFGLAGGYEQYF.